The 8 T cell receptor beta chains in this list originate from one sample, sequenced in a study of neurological immune-mediated disorders (dated by TCRdb to the late 2010s). Libraries were built with 5' RACE. Sequencing used an Illumina HiSeq 2500. The public reads were quality trimmed at Q25 with fastp and then assembled into clones with MiXCR by TCRdb, keeping productive beta chains. One record per CDR3 amino acid sequence lists the most common genes and DNA. The sample table lists under 60,000 distinct CDR3 sequences, more than 20% of them with a count of one. The ten largest account for 20% to 30% of the sample. Input material: PBMCs. Every receptor here comes from a woman between 70 and 85 years old in good health.

The chain recombines TRBV10-3 with TRBJ2-3; 15 bases match TRBD2. Germline V lookup: CDR1 ENHRY, CDR2 SYGVKD. CDR3 length equals 17 residues. The ends lost 5 bases at V and 5 bases at J; junction bases unmatched: 8. As DNA, the CDR3 is TGTGCCATCAGTCCGGGACTAGCGGGGGGTCGTCGAGATACGCAGTATTTT. The encoded protein is CAISPGLAGGRRDTQYF.

This sequence joins TRBV5-1 and TRBJ1-2; TRBD1 agrees at 10 bases. V was clipped by 4 bases and J by 0 bases; unmatched bases: 3. The length of the CDR3 is 15 residues. Germline-derived CDR1 and CDR2 are SGHRS and YFSETQ. DNA for the CDR3: TGCGCCAGCAGCGCGACAGGGGGCCCTAACTATGGCTACACCTTC. The encoded protein is CASSATGGPNYGYTF.

By proportion, this clonotype is medium-sized. The V and J genes are TRBV7-8 and TRBJ1-4; no firm D call. Per the germline V gene, CDR1 is SGHVS and CDR2 is FQNEAQ. The CDR3 totals 16 residues. V lost 5 bases and J lost 2, with 15 bases in between. As DNA, the CDR3 is TGTGCCAGCAGCCCACGGGTGGGTGGGACTAATGAAAAACTGTTTTTT. It codes for CASSPRVGGTNEKLFF.

There are many counts of this clonotype. The CDR3 reads CASSSRTPSYEQYF. The CDR3 nucleotides read TGTGCCAGCAGCTCCCGGACACCCTCCTACGAGCAGTACTTC. The chain links TRBV12-3 or TRBV12-4 to TRBJ2-7; a weak D match, TRBD1 (5 bases). There are 14 residues in the CDR3. The V gene lost 6 bases and the J gene lost 0 bases, with 12 bases spanning the gap.

This clonotype occurred many times. This chain links TRBV4-1 with TRBJ2-2; D might be TRBD1 (5 bases). Per germline, CDR1 MGHRA and CDR2 YSYEKL. This CDR3 comprises 16 residues. Trimming left V 1 base short and J 2 bases short, with 11 bases between. The CDR3 bases are TGCGCCAGCAGCCAAGGGCCCAGGGCCAACACCGGGGAGCTGTTTTTT. Translated, it gives CASSQGPRANTGELFF.

This clonotype was found many times. This chain links TRBV5-1 with TRBJ1-4, with 10 bases fitting TRBD1. The germline V gene has CDR1 SGHRS and CDR2 YFSETQ. This CDR3 region has 15 residues. V was clipped by 2 bases and J by 8 bases; unmatched bases: 6. The CDR3 nucleotides are TGCGCCAGCAGCTTAGAGGGGACAGGGGAGGAAAAACTGTTTTTT. This translates into CASSLEGTGEEKLFF. The entire variable domain, with the rest obtained from reference TRBV5-1 and TRBJ1-4, is as follows: KAGVTQTPRYLIKTRGQQVTLSCSPISGHRSVSWYQQTPGQGLQFLFEYFSETQRNKGNFPGRFSGRQFSNSRSEMNVSTLELGDSALYLCASSLEGTGEEKLFFGSGTQLSVL.

There are many counts of this clonotype. This CDR3 is CASSENIRVGETQYF. The CDR3 DNA sequence: TGTGCCAGCAGTGAAAATATTCGGGTCGGGGAGACCCAGTACTTC. The V and J genes are TRBV6-1 and TRBJ2-5; D unresolved. The CDR3 is 15 residues long. The V gene lost 2 bases and the J gene lost 5 bases, with 15 bases spanning the gap. In germline, CDR1 is MNHNS, CDR2 SASEGT.

On this clonotype itself: This may arise from a read error, as a much more abundant clone is one base away. J is TRBJ2-1 and V is TRBV29-1, with 10 nucleotides matching TRBD2. J lost 3 bases, V lost 6 bases, and 11 bases had no gene match. CDR1 and CDR2 from the germline V gene are SQVTM and ANQGSEA. The CDR3 consists of 16 residues. The CDR3 spells CSVALGLAGDYNEQFF. CDR3 bases: TGCAGCGTGGCGCTAGGCCTAGCGGGGGACTACAATGAGCAGTTCTTC.